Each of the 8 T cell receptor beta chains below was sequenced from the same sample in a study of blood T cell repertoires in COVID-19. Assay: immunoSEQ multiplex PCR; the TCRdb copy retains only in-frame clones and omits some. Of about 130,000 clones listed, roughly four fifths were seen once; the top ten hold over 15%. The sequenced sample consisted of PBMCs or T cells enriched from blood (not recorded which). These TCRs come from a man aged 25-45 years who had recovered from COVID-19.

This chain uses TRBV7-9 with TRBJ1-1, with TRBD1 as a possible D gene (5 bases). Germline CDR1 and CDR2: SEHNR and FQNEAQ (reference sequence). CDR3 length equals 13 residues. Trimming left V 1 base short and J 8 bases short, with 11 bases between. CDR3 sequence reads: CASSLERGTEAFF. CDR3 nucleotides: TGTGCCAGCAGCTTAGAAAGGGGAACCGAAGCTTTCTTT.

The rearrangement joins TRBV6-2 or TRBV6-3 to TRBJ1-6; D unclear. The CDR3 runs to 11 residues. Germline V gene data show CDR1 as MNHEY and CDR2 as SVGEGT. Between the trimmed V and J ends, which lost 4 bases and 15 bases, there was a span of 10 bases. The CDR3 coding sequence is TGTGCCAGCAGTTTGCGGGCAGACCTCCACTTT. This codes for CASSLRADLHF.

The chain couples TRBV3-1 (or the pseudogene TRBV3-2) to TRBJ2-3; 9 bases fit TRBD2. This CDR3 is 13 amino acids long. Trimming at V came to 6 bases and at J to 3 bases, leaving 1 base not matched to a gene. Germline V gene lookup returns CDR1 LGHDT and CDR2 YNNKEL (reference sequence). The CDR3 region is CASRREGTDTQYF. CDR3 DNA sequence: TGTGCCAGCAGGCGGGAGGGGACAGATACGCAGTATTTT.

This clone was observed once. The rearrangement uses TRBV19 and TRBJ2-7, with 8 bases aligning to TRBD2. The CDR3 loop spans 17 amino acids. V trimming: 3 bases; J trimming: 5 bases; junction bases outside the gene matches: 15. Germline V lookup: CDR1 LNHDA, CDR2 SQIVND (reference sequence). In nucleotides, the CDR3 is TGTGCCAGTAGTATTTGGTTAGGCGGGAGGCCCGAGGACGAGCAGTACTTC. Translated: CASSIWLGGRPEDEQYF.

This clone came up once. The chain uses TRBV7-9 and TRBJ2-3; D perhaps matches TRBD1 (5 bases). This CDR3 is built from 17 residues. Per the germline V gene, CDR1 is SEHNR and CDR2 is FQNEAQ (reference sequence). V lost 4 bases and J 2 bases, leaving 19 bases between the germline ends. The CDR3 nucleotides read TGTGCCAGCAGCTCCCAAGTCGCAGGGCCCGCCACAGATACGCAGTATTTT. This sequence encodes CASSSQVAGPATDTQYF.

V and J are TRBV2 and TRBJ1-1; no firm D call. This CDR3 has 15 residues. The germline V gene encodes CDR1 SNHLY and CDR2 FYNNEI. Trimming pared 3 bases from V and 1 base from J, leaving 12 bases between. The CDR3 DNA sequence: TGTGCCAGCAGTGAGAGTGACACAACGAACACTGAAGCTTTCTTT. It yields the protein CASSESDTTNTEAFF.

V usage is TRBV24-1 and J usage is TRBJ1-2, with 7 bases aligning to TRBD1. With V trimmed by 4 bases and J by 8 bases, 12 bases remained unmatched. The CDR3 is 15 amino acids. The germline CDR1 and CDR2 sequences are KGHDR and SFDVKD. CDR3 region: CATSDPSTGSEGYTF. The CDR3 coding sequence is TGTGCCACCAGTGACCCATCGACAGGGTCGGAGGGCTACACCTTC.

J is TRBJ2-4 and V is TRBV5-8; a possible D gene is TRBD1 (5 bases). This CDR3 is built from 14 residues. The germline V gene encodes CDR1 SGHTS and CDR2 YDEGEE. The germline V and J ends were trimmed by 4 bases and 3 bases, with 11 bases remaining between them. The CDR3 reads CASSIRAGKNIQYF. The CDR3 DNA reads TGTGCCAGCAGCATCAGGGCTGGCAAAAACATTCAGTACTTC.